This T cell receptor beta chain comes out of a study of T cells after yellow fever vaccination. Study results and limitations: Any FACS-sorted repertoire could hold abundant clonotypes that contaminate it from the bulk population. At 95% to 97% for CD4 and about 87% for CD8, most primary-vaccination clones showed up again after the booster.

Concerning this clonotype itself: Its antigen is undetermined.

Template-switching 5'RACE yielded the TCR cDNA; a universal primer site and UMIs were added in the process. TCRdb passed the 5' RACE reads through MiXCR, listing each CDR3 protein once. Seen here are a few hundred thousand distinct CDR3 sequences, roughly 13% observed once, and the top ten hold 0.5% to 0.6%. This CDR3 region has 14 residues. V shed 0 bases and J shed 3 bases, with 8 bases lying between them. CDR1 and CDR2 (germline): LNHNV, YYDKDF (reference sequence). This clonotype originated in a man in his thirties or forties who received the YFV17D yellow fever vaccine. The material sequenced was CD4+ T cells sorted from PBMCs, taken 45 days after the yellow fever booster vaccination. V is TRBV15 and J is TRBJ2-5; D unresolved. The CDR3 DNA reads as TGTGCCACCAGCAGAGACCCGATCAAAGAGACCCAGTACTTC. This sequence encodes CATSRDPIKETQYF.